This entry lists 25 T cell receptor beta chains sequenced from one sample in a study of T-cell reconstitution after alpha-beta-depleted transplantation in children. Unique molecular identifiers featured in how the TCRbeta library was prepared. TCRdb called the PCR reads again in MiXCR, with one record for every CDR3 protein. The top ten hold 2% to 2.5% of the sample, which has 450,000 to 600,000 distinct CDR3 sequences, approximately 30% seen once. The sequenced sample was PBMCs from the stem cell graft donor, obtained from the stem cell graft. These receptors originate from a human donor who donated a stem cell graft to a child with aplastic anemia.

This chain uses TRBV30 with TRBJ2-2; the D gene could be TRBD1 or TRBD2 (5 bases each). Deletions cut 1 base from V and 2 bases from J, with 20 bases between. The CDR3 has 18 residues. From germline, CDR1 is GTSNPN and CDR2 SVGIG (reference sequence). CDR3 protein: CAWSAWRTTGTNTGELFF. In DNA form, the CDR3 reads TGTGCCTGGAGTGCATGGCGTACTACCGGGACCAACACCGGGGAGCTGTTTTTT.

The rearrangement joins TRBV29-1 to TRBJ1-1, with 7 nucleotides matching TRBD1. The CDR3 consists of 13 residues. V was pared by 6 bases and J by 1 base, with 5 bases of the junction left unmatched. From germline, CDR1 is SQVTM and CDR2 ANQGSEA. The CDR3 bases are TGCAGCGTGTCGGACAGGAAGAACACTGAAGCTTTCTTT. The encoded protein is CSVSDRKNTEAFF.

The chain's CDR3 is CASRYLGGSQPQHF. The DNA of the CDR3 is TGTGCCAGCAGATATTTAGGGGGCAGCCAGCCCCAGCATTTT. The chain couples TRBV27 to TRBJ1-5; TRBD1 matches 7 bases. The CDR3 spans 14 residues. Germline-derived CDR1 and CDR2 are MNHEY and SMNVEV (reference sequence). The J segment lost 7 bases and the V segment lost 6 bases, leaving 9 bases of the junction unmatched.

V gene TRBV19 combines with J gene TRBJ2-5; D unresolved. Germline-derived CDR1 and CDR2 are LNHDA and SQIVND (reference sequence). The CDR3 has 13 amino acids. V dropped 6 bases and J dropped 1 base, with 9 bases sitting between them. CDR3 sequence: CASRSISQETQYF. CDR3 nucleotides: TGTGCCAGTAGGAGTATCAGCCAAGAGACCCAGTACTTC.

The V call is TRBV6-1, the J call TRBJ2-7; a possible D gene is TRBD1 (6 bases). The CDR3 consists of 15 residues. Germline loops: CDR1 MNHNS, CDR2 SASEGT. V was trimmed by 2 bases and J by 0 bases, leaving 11 bases between them. The CDR3 bases are TGTGCCAGCAGTGAAAGTCGAGGGGGCTCCTACGAGCAGTACGTC. Translating gives CASSESRGGSYEQYV.

A few counts support this clonotype. V gene TRBV28 combines with J gene TRBJ2-3, with TRBD2 identical over 11 bases. This CDR3 comprises 17 residues. Trimming took 6 bases from V and 1 from J; bases not matched to a gene: 9. Germline values: CDR1 MDHEN, CDR2 SYDVKM. In nucleotides, the CDR3 is TGTGCCAGCAGGAGGACTAGCGGGCCTACGGGCACAGATACGCAGTATTTT. Translating it yields CASRRTSGPTGTDTQYF.

This chain links TRBV29-1 with TRBJ2-7, with D unclear. Germline CDR1 reads SQVTM; CDR2 reads ANQGSEA. Trimming took 4 bases from V and 0 from J, leaving 13 bases between them. The CDR3 has 14 residues. CDR3 sequence: CSVVGQVNSYEQYF. The CDR3 DNA follows: TGCAGCGTTGTTGGGCAGGTCAACTCCTACGAGCAGTACTTC.

This chain joins TRBV20-1 and TRBJ2-3, with D perhaps TRBD2 (6 bases). Trimming removed 6 bases at V and 0 bases at J, with 22 bases between. The CDR3 covers 17 residues. Germline V gives CDR1 DFQATT, CDR2 SNEGSKA (reference sequence). CDR3 in DNA: TGCAGTGCCACAGGTCCGCGAGGGGACTCTAGCACAGATACGCAGTATTTT. Protein product: CSATGPRGDSSTDTQYF.

The V and J genes are TRBV7-9 and TRBJ2-5; D is perhaps TRBD1 (6 bases). Looked up from germline, CDR1 is SEHNR and CDR2 is FQNEAQ (reference sequence). The CDR3 contains 14 residues. Trimming took off 5 bases at V and 5 bases at J, with 15 bases between the two ends. The CDR3 nucleotides read TGTGCCAGCAGCCACCAGGGGTTCGGGGAGACCCAGTACTTC. Its translation is CASSHQGFGETQYF.

The V call is TRBV7-2, the J call TRBJ1-2, with 7 positions matching TRBD1. The germline gives CDR1 SGHTA, CDR2 FQGNSA. This CDR3 is built from 12 residues. J lost 8 bases, V lost 5 bases, and 5 bases had no gene match. CDR3: CASSPTGVGYTF. The CDR3 DNA follows: TGTGCCAGCAGCCCAACAGGGGTAGGCTACACCTTC.

This chain connects TRBV5-6 to TRBJ1-2, with D tentatively TRBD1 (5 bases). In germline, CDR1 is SGHDT, CDR2 YYEEEE. V lost 1 base to trimming and J lost 4 bases, with 14 bases between them. The CDR3 length is 15 residues. CDR3 sequence (DNA): TGTGCCAGCAGCTTGAGCAGGGCCTCCCTCTATGGCTACACCTTC. Protein: CASSLSRASLYGYTF. Combining the CDR3 with reference TRBV5-6 and TRBJ1-2 gives the whole variable domain DAGVTQSPTHLIKTRGQQVTLRCSPKSGHDTVSWYQQALGQGPQFIFQYYEEEERQRGNFPDRFSGHQFPNYSSELNVNALLLGDSALYLCASSLSRASLYGYTFGSGTRLTVV.

V is TRBV20-1 and J is TRBJ1-1, with D possibly matching TRBD1 (6 bases). The CDR3 extends over 14 amino acids. Looked up from germline, CDR1 is DFQATT and CDR2 is SNEGSKA (reference sequence). V was shortened by 0 bases and J by 11 bases, with 19 bases between the two germline ends. CDR3 protein: CSARDLYRDKMAFF. The CDR3 DNA reads as TGCAGTGCTAGAGATCTGTATCGGGACAAAATGGCTTTCTTT.

CDR3 region: CSALIAGGTDTQYF. CDR3 in DNA: TGCAGTGCTCTTATAGCGGGAGGGACAGATACGCAGTATTTT. The genes are TRBV20-1 and TRBJ2-3; the match to TRBD2 covers 11 bases. Germline V CDR1 and CDR2: DFQATT, SNEGSKA (reference sequence). This CDR3 is 14 amino acids long. The junction had 4 bases not matched to a gene; V was cut back by 5 bases and J by 3 bases.

This clonotype was seen a handful of times. CDR3 in DNA: TGTGCCAGCAGGCGGACACTTATGAACACTGAAGCTTTCTTT. Translation: CASRRTLMNTEAFF. The chain recombines TRBV6-1 with TRBJ1-1; D possibly corresponds to TRBD1 (5 bases). In germline, CDR1 is MNHNS, CDR2 SASEGT. There are 14 residues in the CDR3. The ends were cut back, 6 bases at V and 0 bases at J, with 11 bases in the middle.

The chain has TRBV12-3 or TRBV12-4 and TRBJ1-2, with a tentative D call TRBD1 (5 bases). The V end lost 8 bases, the J end lost 4 bases, and 20 bases lay between the germline ends. The CDR3 runs to 15 residues. Here the CDR3 DNA reads TGTGCCAGCGTAGATCAGGGTTCATCCCCCTATGGCTACACCTTC. Residues: CASVDQGSSPYGYTF.

Of note for this clonotype: One end of the junction does not line up with germline, which may come from a read error. This chain links TRBV25-1 with TRBJ2-2; TRBD2 aligns across 7 bases. The germline gives CDR1 MGHDK, CDR2 SYGVNS. The CDR3 has 16 amino acids. CDR3 region: CASGRGGAPFTGELIF. The CDR3 nucleotides are TGTGCCAGCGGTCGGGGAGGGGCACCCTTCACCGGGGAGCTGATTTTT.

The chain couples TRBV20-1 to TRBJ2-3, with 10 positions matching TRBD2. This CDR3 spans 15 amino acids. CDR1 and CDR2 from the germline V gene are DFQATT and SNEGSKA (reference sequence). Trimming took 3 bases from V and 5 from J; bases not matched to a gene: 8. CDR3 in DNA: TGCAGTGCTAGCCGAAGCGGGAGGGCCGGAGATACGCAGTATTTT. Translation: CSASRSGRAGDTQYF.

J is TRBJ2-5 and V is TRBV5-1, with D hard to call. V was shortened by 0 bases and J by 4 bases, with 13 bases between the two germline ends. The CDR3 contains 15 residues. Per germline, CDR1 SGHRS and CDR2 YFSETQ. The CDR3 DNA sequence: TGCGCCAGCAGCTTGGGTAATGCGATGGGAGAGACCCAGTACTTC. It is translated as CASSLGNAMGETQYF.

This clonotype was seen more than once but under ten times. The chain recombines TRBV6-5 with TRBJ2-3, with D uncertain. The V end was cut by 3 bases, the J end by 6 bases, with 4 bases between. The CDR3 covers 11 residues. Germline-derived CDR1 and CDR2 are MNHEY and SVGAGI. CDR3 sequence reads: CASSYQDTQYF. DNA for the CDR3: TGTGCCAGCAGTTATCAGGATACGCAGTATTTT.

The chain carries TRBV28 and TRBJ2-2; tentative D call: TRBD2 (5 bases). The germline V gene has CDR1 MDHEN and CDR2 SYDVKM. CDR3 length: 14 amino acids. The ends were cut back, 10 bases at V and 5 bases at J, with 17 bases in the middle. The chain's CDR3 is CAIQRSGKTGELFF. The CDR3 region has the DNA TGTGCCATTCAGAGGTCGGGAAAAACCGGGGAGCTGTTTTTT.

This chain joins TRBV5-4 and TRBJ2-2; TRBD2 matches 12 bases. V lost 4 bases to trimming and J lost 3 bases; unmatched junction nucleotides: 7. The CDR3 runs to 17 residues. CDR1 and CDR2 (germline): SGHNT, YYREEE (reference sequence). CDR3 in amino acids: CASSRLAGAGHTGELFF. DNA for the CDR3: TGTGCCAGCAGCCGACTAGCGGGAGCGGGGCACACCGGGGAGCTGTTTTTT.

The gene calls are TRBV29-1 and TRBJ2-3; unclear D gene. The V and J ends lost 7 bases and 0 bases respectively, with 8 bases between them. Germline V CDR1 and CDR2: SQVTM, ANQGSEA. The CDR3 runs 12 residues. In nucleotides, the CDR3 is TGCAGCGGGTCCAAGAGCACAGATACGCAGTATTTT. Amino acid sequence: CSGSKSTDTQYF.

This clonotype has just one count. The rearrangement joins TRBV27 to TRBJ2-7, with 7 bases fitting TRBD2. Germline CDR1 reads MNHEY; CDR2 reads SMNVEV (reference sequence). The CDR3 totals 17 residues. J gave up 2 bases and V 5 bases, and 15 bases lay outside the gene matches. In DNA form, the CDR3 reads TGTGCCAGCAGTGCAAAGGTCTTGTGGACTAGTCCCTACGAGCAGTACTTC. Encoded protein: CASSAKVLWTSPYEQYF.

The chain links TRBV9 to TRBJ2-1; the match to TRBD1 covers 7 bases. CDR1 and CDR2 (germline): SGDLS, YYNGEE. Trimming took 4 bases from V and 7 from J; bases not matched to a gene: 11. CDR3 length: 15 residues. The CDR3 bases are TGTGCCAGCAGCAACCGGGACAGTGGTTGGAATGAGCAGTTCTTC. Translated: CASSNRDSGWNEQFF. Using reference TRBV9 and TRBJ2-1 for the parts outside the CDR3, the full variable domain is DSGVTQTPKHLITATGQRVTLRCSPRSGDLSVYWYQQSLDQGLQFLIQYYNGEERAKGNILERFSAQQFPDLHSELNLSSLELGDSALYFCASSNRDSGWNEQFFGPGTRLTVL.

The chain uses TRBV7-6 and TRBJ1-1; tentative D call: TRBD1 (5 bases). Per germline, CDR1 SGHVS and CDR2 FNYEAQ. The length of the CDR3 is 17 residues. Trimming removed 5 bases at V and 3 bases at J, with 22 bases between. The CDR3 region is CASSQYPDPGQYTEAFF. The CDR3 region has the DNA TGTGCCAGCAGCCAATATCCGGACCCGGGGCAATACACTGAAGCTTTCTTT.